A single sample is the source of the 5 T cell receptor beta chains below, sequenced in a study of T cells in localized non-small cell lung cancer. The table came from immunoSEQ multiplex PCR; TCRdb's copy has only in-frame clones and leaves some out. The profile covers 18,000 or so clones, with over 80% appearing a single time and about 25% taken by the ten largest. The sequencing used peripheral blood, collected before any cancer treatment. These receptors were obtained from a female donor over 55 with stage I lung adenocarcinoma.

The rearrangement joins TRBV7-8 to TRBJ2-3; no definite D call. V was clipped by 4 bases and J by 4 bases, with 9 bases between them. CDR1 and CDR2 (germline): SGHVS, FQNEAQ. The CDR3 is 13 amino acids. The CDR3 protein is CASSSLVPDTQYF. CDR3 nucleotides: TGTGCCAGCAGCTCCCTAGTCCCAGATACGCAGTATTTT.

The J gene is TRBJ1-2, the V gene TRBV6-5, with a tentative D call TRBD1 (5 bases). The V gene's germline CDR1 is MNHEY and CDR2 SVGAGI. The CDR3 extends over 12 amino acids. CDR3 DNA: TGTGCTAGTCGGGGGGACTTCTATGGCTACACCTTC. Translated: CASRGDFYGYTF.

This chain connects TRBV9 to TRBJ2-5; D possibly corresponds to TRBD1 (8 bases). The DNA end favors TRBJ2-7, so the J call may be wrong. CDR1 and CDR2 from the germline V gene are SGDLS and YYNGEE. The CDR3 totals 19 residues. The CDR3 spells CASSVSPFRTGRGLGEQYF. CDR3 in DNA: TGTGCCAGCAGCGTTTCCCCTTTTAGGACAGGGAGGGGTTTAGGCGAGCAGTACTTC.

The chain carries TRBV6-5 and TRBJ2-3; D is uncertain. The CDR3 has 16 amino acids. V dropped 0 bases and J dropped 2 bases, with 12 bases sitting between them. CDR1 and CDR2 from the germline V gene are MNHEY and SVGAGI. CDR3 coding DNA: TGTGCCAGCAGTTACTCGGCCGCCAGGACCACAGATACGCAGTATTTT. Amino acid sequence: CASSYSAARTTDTQYF.

The chain uses TRBV5-1 and TRBJ1-1; D remains unclear. Germline V gene lookup returns CDR1 SGHRS and CDR2 YFSETQ. The CDR3 length is 13 residues. V was pared by 4 bases and J by 4 bases, with 11 bases between. The DNA for the CDR3 is TGCGCCAGCAGCATGTCGAAGGTCACTGAAGCTTTCTTT. Its protein is CASSMSKVTEAFF.